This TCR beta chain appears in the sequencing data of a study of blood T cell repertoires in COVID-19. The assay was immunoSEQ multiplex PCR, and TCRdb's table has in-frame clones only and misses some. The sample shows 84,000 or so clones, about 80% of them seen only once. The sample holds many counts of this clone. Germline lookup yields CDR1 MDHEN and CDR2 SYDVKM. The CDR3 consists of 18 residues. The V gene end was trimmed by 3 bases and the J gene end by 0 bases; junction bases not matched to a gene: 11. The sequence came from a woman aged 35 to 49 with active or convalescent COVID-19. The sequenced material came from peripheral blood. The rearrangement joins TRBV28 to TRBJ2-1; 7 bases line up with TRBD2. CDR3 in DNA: TGTGCCAGCAGTTTTCCTAGCGGTCCCGAGAGCTCCTACAATGAGCAGTTCTTC. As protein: CASSFPSGPESSYNEQFF.